The 19 T cell receptor beta chains below come from one sample, sequenced in a study of vaccination and CD4 T cells after COVID-19. Treatment denoted: approximately nine-day PBMC culture with coronavirus spike peptide pools or control peptides (ViraFEST assay). Researchers used the Oncomine TCR Beta short-read assay to sequence DNA from cultured CD4+ T cells. TCRdb recomputed calls from the PCR reads with MiXCR, one row per CDR3 protein. This table holds roughly 16,000 distinct CDR3 sequences, 30% to 40% found once. Their antigens remain unidentified. Input material: cultured CD4+ T cells from blood. The receptors derive from a human donor with COVID-19.

This clonotype turned up a few times. This sequence joins TRBV2 and TRBJ2-5; 8 bases fit TRBD2. The CDR3 covers 14 residues. From germline, CDR1 is SNHLY and CDR2 FYNNEI. V gave up 7 bases and J gave up 9 bases; unmatched junction bases: 13. The CDR3 DNA reads as TGTGCCAGCACGAGCGGGGGCCTCAATGGGGCCCAGTACTTC. This gives the protein CASTSGGLNGAQYF.

This clonotype occurred a few times. The chain employs TRBV6-1 and TRBJ2-3, with 9 nucleotides matching TRBD2. CDR1 MNHNS and CDR2 SASEGT come from the germline V gene. After removal of 8 bases from V and 7 bases from J, the junction contained 13 bases not matched to a gene. The CDR3 is made up of 15 amino acids. This CDR3 reads CASGGLAGGPNTQYF. The CDR3 region has the DNA TGTGCCAGCGGAGGTCTGGCGGGGGGGCCTAATACGCAGTATTTT.

The rearrangement joins TRBV28 to TRBJ1-1, with D maybe TRBD1 (5 bases). Trimming shortened V by 2 bases and J by 11 bases, and 21 bases separated the two germline ends. CDR3 length: 15 amino acids. The germline V gene encodes CDR1 MDHEN and CDR2 SYDVKM. The CDR3 DNA reads TGTGCCAGCAGTTTACGGACACCCGGTCGGCGGTGGGCTTTCTTT. Protein product: CASSLRTPGRRWAFF.

The table lists this clonotype with a few counts. The rearrangement uses TRBV7-8 and TRBJ1-1; 9 bases are shared with TRBD1. This CDR3 has 18 amino acids. Trimming cost V 1 base and J 2 bases; bases outside gene matches: 11. CDR1 and CDR2 (germline): SGHVS, FQNEAQ. The CDR3 DNA follows: TGTGCCAGCAGCTTAGGAGCCAAGGACAGGGGAGGCAACACTGAAGCTTTCTTT. This gives the protein CASSLGAKDRGGNTEAFF.

The chain has TRBV20-1 and TRBJ2-5; 11 bases are a match to TRBD2. V dropped 3 bases and J dropped 4; count of bases not matched to a gene: 7. Germline-derived CDR1 and CDR2 are DFQATT and SNEGSKA (reference sequence). The CDR3 loop spans 15 amino acids. CDR3 coding DNA: TGCAGTGCTAGGGGTATTAGCGGGGGGGTAGAGACCCAGTACTTC. Residues: CSARGISGGVETQYF.

CDR3 protein: CASSRGTGSYEQYF. CDR3 nucleotide sequence: TGTGCCAGCAGCAGAGGGACAGGGAGCTACGAGCAGTACTTC. This chain joins TRBV9 and TRBJ2-7, with 9 bases identical to TRBD1. The CDR3 runs to 14 residues. Germline values: CDR1 SGDLS, CDR2 YYNGEE. Losses at the gene ends were 4 bases for V and 3 bases for J; bases not matched to a gene: 5. Complete variable domain (other parts from reference TRBV9 and TRBJ2-7): DSGVTQTPKHLITATGQRVTLRCSPRSGDLSVYWYQQSLDQGLQFLIQYYNGEERAKGNILERFSAQQFPDLHSELNLSSLELGDSALYFCASSRGTGSYEQYFGPGTRLTVT.

The J gene is TRBJ2-2, the V gene TRBV6-1; 9 nucleotides agree with TRBD1. From germline, CDR1 is MNHNS and CDR2 SASEGT. V lost 6 bases to trimming and J lost 3 bases; unmatched junction nucleotides: 11. The CDR3 consists of 17 residues. CDR3 residues: CASSRDREGVDTGELFF. CDR3 nucleotide sequence: TGTGCCAGCAGCCGGGACAGGGAAGGCGTGGACACCGGGGAGCTGTTTTTT.

V is TRBV7-6 and J is TRBJ2-5, with 10 nucleotides matching TRBD1. The CDR3 runs 15 residues. The V gene end was trimmed by 5 bases and the J gene end by 4 bases; junction bases not matched to a gene: 7. Germline V lookup: CDR1 SGHVS, CDR2 FNYEAQ. Written as DNA, the CDR3 is TGTGCCAGCAGCCGTACCGGGACAGGGGCAGAGACCCAGTACTTC. This gives the protein CASSRTGTGAETQYF.

This clonotype has only a few counts. This chain links TRBV19 with TRBJ1-1; no firm D call. Germline V lookup: CDR1 LNHDA, CDR2 SQIVND (reference sequence). Trimming took off 7 bases at V and 1 base at J, with 16 bases between the two ends. The CDR3 is made up of 15 amino acids. The chain's CDR3 is CASTPRTLANTEAFF. CDR3 bases: TGTGCCAGTACACCTAGGACCCTGGCGAACACTGAAGCTTTCTTT.

This clonotype was seen a handful of times. The rearrangement uses TRBV12-3 or TRBV12-4 and TRBJ1-3; possible D gene TRBD1, 6 bases. The CDR3 runs to 15 residues. V dropped 7 bases and J dropped 4 bases, with 17 bases sitting between them. In DNA, the CDR3 is TGTGCCAGCACCTATTACAGGGTAGCGGGAAACACCATATATTTT. Translation: CASTYYRVAGNTIYF.

The chain recombines TRBV20-1 with TRBJ2-1; 8 nucleotides agree with TRBD1. The CDR3 sequence is 14 residues long. CDR1 DFQATT and CDR2 SNEGSKA come from the germline V gene (reference sequence). V shed 4 bases, J shed 3 bases, and the junction held 5 bases outside the gene matches. The CDR3, as DNA: TGCAGTGCTATTCGCAGGGGGCTCTACAATGAGCAGTTCTTC. Protein: CSAIRRGLYNEQFF.

This sequence joins TRBV7-2 and TRBJ1-5; a weak D match, TRBD1 (5 bases). This CDR3 has 13 residues. The V gene lost 1 base and the J gene lost 6 bases, with 7 bases spanning the gap. Germline V gives CDR1 SGHTA, CDR2 FQGNSA. CDR3 in DNA: TGTGCCAGCAGCTTAGATGGGGGTCAGCCCCAGCATTTT. It specifies CASSLDGGQPQHF. Using reference TRBV7-2 and TRBJ1-5 for the parts outside the CDR3, the full variable domain is GAGVSQSPSNKVTEKGKDVELRCDPISGHTALYWYRQSLGQGLEFLIYFQGNSAPDKSGLPSDRFSAERTGGSVSTLTIQRTQQEDSAVYLCASSLDGGQPQHFGDGTRLSIL.

This clonotype was counted once. The CDR3 nucleotides read TGTGCCAGCAGCCCGAGGGGAGGGGGTTTCACAGGGTACCGCACTGAAGCTTTCTTT. Translating it yields CASSPRGGGFTGYRTEAFF. The chain is built from TRBV5-6 and TRBJ1-1, with a weak D call TRBD1 (6 bases). Germline values: CDR1 SGHDT, CDR2 YYEEEE. V shed 4 bases and J shed 4 bases, with 29 bases lying between them. The CDR3 runs 19 residues.

This clonotype showed up just a few times. The V gene is TRBV10-3, the J gene TRBJ1-5; TRBD1 aligns across 9 bases. This CDR3 is 15 amino acids long. With 0 bases clipped from V and 6 bases from J, the junction kept 3 bases outside the gene matches. Per germline, CDR1 ENHRY and CDR2 SYGVKD. The DNA for the CDR3 is TGTGCCATCAGTGAGTCAGGACAGGGGTCTCAGCCCCAGCATTTT. Encoded protein: CAISESGQGSQPQHF.

This clonotype turned up a few times. The rearrangement links TRBV7-8 to TRBJ1-2; 9 bases fit TRBD1. V dropped 2 bases and J dropped 6; count of bases not matched to a gene: 7. Germline V gives CDR1 SGHVS, CDR2 FQNEAQ. The CDR3 loop spans 15 amino acids. The CDR3 DNA reads as TGTGCCAGCAGCTTATATGGACAGGGGAACAATGGCTACACCTTC. Encoded protein: CASSLYGQGNNGYTF.

This clonotype was seen a few times. The chain carries TRBV2 and TRBJ2-5; D call uncertain. Germline-derived CDR1 and CDR2 are SNHLY and FYNNEI. The ends were cut back, 6 bases at V and 3 bases at J, with 14 bases in the middle. CDR3 length: 14 amino acids. CDR3: CASSNFPWEETQYF. CDR3 coding DNA: TGTGCCAGCAGCAATTTCCCCTGGGAAGAGACCCAGTACTTC.

A few counts support this clonotype. CDR3 protein: CAYVGVGEKTQYF. CDR3 nucleotide sequence: TGTGCTTATGTCGGGGTAGGAGAAAAGACCCAGTACTTC. The chain joins TRBV24-1 to TRBJ2-5; maybe TRBD2 (5 bases). The CDR3 is 13 amino acids. Germline V gene data show CDR1 as KGHDR and CDR2 as SFDVKD.

This clonotype came up a few times. The V call is TRBV9, the J call TRBJ2-3; 12 nucleotides align to TRBD2. The germline CDR1 and CDR2 sequences are SGDLS and YYNGEE. V dropped 0 bases and J dropped 5; count of bases not matched to a gene: 4. This CDR3 contains 16 residues. CDR3 DNA: TGTGCCAGCAGCGTAGGGACTAGCGGGGTAGGAGATACGCAGTATTTT. Residues: CASSVGTSGVGDTQYF.

The table lists this clonotype with a count of one. The V and J genes are TRBV11-3 and TRBJ2-2; perhaps TRBD2 as D (5 bases). Germline CDR1 SGHNT, CDR2 YENEEA. The ends were cut back, 8 bases at V and 4 bases at J, with 11 bases in the middle. There are 13 residues in the CDR3. The CDR3: CASGRDGTGELFF. The CDR3 bases are TGTGCCAGCGGCCGGGATGGCACCGGGGAGCTGTTTTTT.